This T cell receptor (beta chain) was identified in a study of T cell responses to AZD1222 COVID-19 vaccine. Study at large: Both about-4-week and about-12-week second-dose recipients were combined. Study-wide results and caveats: Nearly half of spike-specific TCRs reportedly go after variant regions that carry no mutations. Across the whole spike, CD4 TCRs peaked at regions 160-218 and 743-854.

The CDR3 covers 16 residues. Worth noting for this clone: Antigen: not known.

Sequencing was performed with immunoSEQ multiplex PCR; in TCRdb, only in-frame clones are kept and a portion is missing. The repertoire consists of fewer than 150,000 clones, with about 91% occurring once and the leading ten covering under 6.5%. Sequenced here: peripheral blood, sampled on day 0 of AZD1222 vaccination. This TCR was sampled from an adult in good health. This chain joins TRBV21-1 and TRBJ2-1; the table's D call, TRBD2, has no DNA check behind it. TRBV21-1 is tagged as a pseudogene. The CDR3 nucleotides are TGTGCCAGCAGCAAGAAGACTAGCGGGGGCTACAATGAGCAGTTCTTC. Protein product: CASSKKTSGGYNEQFF.